This entry lists 21 T cell receptor beta chains sequenced from one sample in a study of cytomegalovirus exposure and HLA in healthy donors. The PCR ran on 60 Vbeta and 13 Jbeta primers. The assay was immunoSEQ multiplex PCR, and TCRdb's table has in-frame clones only and misses some. The sample records roughly 150,000 clones, about three quarters being singletons. The sample consisted of PBMCs. These receptor sequences come from a male donor in good health and CMV-seronegative.

The CDR3 nucleotides read TGTGCCAGCGACACAGGGGGCCCTGGCACAGATACGCAGTATTTT. It encodes CASDTGGPGTDTQYF. This chain joins TRBV6-1 and TRBJ2-3; 9 bases agree with TRBD1. Germline trimming cut 8 bases from V and 1 base from J; bases unmatched to any gene: 7. CDR1 and CDR2 from the germline V gene are MNHNS and SASEGT. The CDR3 is 15 residues long.

The chain's CDR3 is CASKEGPGNTGELFF. The CDR3 nucleotides read TGTGCCAGCAAAGAGGGCCCCGGGAACACCGGGGAGCTGTTTTTT. This rearrangement joins TRBV6-4 to TRBJ2-2, with D possibly matching TRBD2 (5 bases). The V gene's germline CDR1 is MRHNA and CDR2 SNTAGT. The CDR3 totals 15 residues. Trimming cost V 7 bases and J 1 base, with 13 bases left between them.

The rearrangement joins TRBV5-6 to TRBJ2-2; a possible D gene is TRBD1 (5 bases). The CDR3 runs 14 residues. Trimming shortened V by 6 bases and J by 4 bases, and 13 bases separated the two germline ends. CDR1 and CDR2 from the germline V gene are SGHDT and YYEEEE. The CDR3 DNA reads as TGTGCCAGCAACACCCTGCAGGGCACCGGGGAGCTGTTTTTT. This codes for CASNTLQGTGELFF. The entire variable domain, with the rest obtained from reference TRBV5-6 and TRBJ2-2, is as follows: DAGVTQSPTHLIKTRGQQVTLRCSPKSGHDTVSWYQQALGQGPQFIFQYYEEEERQRGNFPDRFSGHQFPNYSSELNVNALLLGDSALYLCASNTLQGTGELFFGEGSRLTVL.

The chain uses TRBV5-1 and TRBJ2-1, with D possibly TRBD2 on 6 matching bases. The CDR3 extends over 13 amino acids. Germline assignment: CDR1 SGHRS and CDR2 YFSETQ. V was trimmed by 3 bases and J by 10 bases, leaving 14 bases between them. The DNA of the CDR3 is TGCGCCAGCAGCTGGGACTCTCCCGCCGAGCAGTTCTTC. Protein sequence: CASSWDSPAEQFF. The full variable domain, completed using reference TRBV5-1 and TRBJ2-1, is KAGVTQTPRYLIKTRGQQVTLSCSPISGHRSVSWYQQTPGQGLQFLFEYFSETQRNKGNFPGRFSGRQFSNSRSEMNVSTLELGDSALYLCASSWDSPAEQFFGPGTRLTVL.

The rearrangement joins TRBV4-2 to TRBJ1-6, with TRBD1 as a possible D gene (6 bases). Germline lookup yields CDR1 LGHNA and CDR2 YNFKEQ. The length of the CDR3 is 15 residues. Trimming cost V 3 bases and J 7 bases, with 13 bases left between them. CDR3: CASSQEGQKNSPLHF. The CDR3 DNA sequence: TGTGCCAGCAGCCAGGAAGGACAGAAGAATTCACCCCTCCACTTT.

The CDR3 region is CASSPPLGETQYF. The CDR3 region has the DNA TGTGCCAGCTCCCCCCCACTAGGAGAGACCCAGTACTTC. The chain uses TRBV18 and TRBJ2-5, with a weak D call TRBD2 (5 bases). V was trimmed by 6 bases and J by 4 bases, leaving 12 bases between them. CDR3 length equals 13 residues. Germline-derived CDR1 and CDR2 are KGHSH and LQKENI.

This rearrangement joins TRBV19 to TRBJ2-3; weak D call: TRBD2 (6 bases). Germline V lookup: CDR1 LNHDA, CDR2 SQIVND (reference sequence). The CDR3 runs to 15 residues. V was shortened by 6 bases and J by 5 bases, with 18 bases between the two germline ends. CDR3 DNA: TGTGCCAGTAGGCGGGGAAGCAAACATAAAGATACGCAGTATTTT. Amino acids: CASRRGSKHKDTQYF.

This clone was counted only a few times. V gene TRBV6-4 combines with J gene TRBJ1-1; no definite D call. The germline gives CDR1 MRHNA, CDR2 SNTAGT. This CDR3 contains 13 residues. Trimming removed 4 bases at V and 1 base at J, with 7 bases between. This chain's CDR3 is CASSVAENTEAFF. Here the CDR3 DNA reads TGTGCCAGCAGTGTAGCGGAGAACACTGAAGCTTTCTTT.

This clone was recorded a few times. The V and J genes are TRBV5-4 and TRBJ2-7; no firm D call. The V and J ends lost 3 bases and 7 bases respectively, with 8 bases between them. Germline V gene sequence: CDR1 SGHNT, CDR2 YYREEE (reference sequence). There are 11 residues in the CDR3. CDR3 region: CASSSQQEQYF. The CDR3 DNA follows: TGTGCCAGCAGCTCCCAACAGGAGCAGTACTTC.

The rearrangement uses TRBV19 and TRBJ2-7; the D gene is possibly TRBD1 (6 bases). Looked up from germline, CDR1 is LNHDA and CDR2 is SQIVND (reference sequence). This CDR3 spans 13 amino acids. V lost 8 bases, J lost 5 bases, and 16 bases lay in between. In DNA form, the CDR3 reads TGTGCCAGTGCACCGGACAGTGCCGACGAGCAGTACTTC. Protein product: CASAPDSADEQYF.

The J gene is TRBJ1-1, the V gene TRBV5-4; no firm D call. V lost 4 bases and J 7 bases, leaving 17 bases between the germline ends. The CDR3 spans 14 residues. CDR1 SGHNT and CDR2 YYREEE come from the germline V gene (reference sequence). CDR3 nucleotide sequence: TGTGCCAGCAGCGATGCCAGAGCCGGAGGTGAAGCTTTCTTT. This sequence encodes CASSDARAGGEAFF. Looking up the rest from reference TRBV5-4 and TRBJ1-1 gives the full variable domain: ETGVTQSPTHLIKTRGQQVTLRCSSQSGHNTVSWYQQALGQGPQFIFQYYREEENGRGNFPPRFSGLQFPNYSSELNVNALELDDSALYLCASSDARAGGEAFFGQGTRLTVV.

The chain has TRBV4-2 and TRBJ2-5, with 7 bases fitting TRBD1. CDR3 size: 14 residues. The germline V gene has CDR1 LGHNA and CDR2 YNFKEQ. The junction had 3 bases not matched to a gene; V was cut back by 0 bases and J by 5 bases. CDR3 amino acids: CASSQDRQGETQYF. DNA of the CDR3: TGTGCCAGCAGCCAAGATCGACAGGGTGAGACCCAGTACTTC.

The chain combines TRBV5-6 with TRBJ1-3; the D gene is possibly TRBD1 (5 bases). V was clipped by 4 bases and J by 0 bases, with 17 bases between them. Germline V gene lookup returns CDR1 SGHDT and CDR2 YYEEEE. The CDR3 totals 17 residues. The CDR3 region is CASSVSGQRVSGNTIYF. The DNA for the CDR3 is TGTGCCAGCAGCGTTTCAGGGCAGAGAGTCTCTGGAAACACCATATATTTT.

The CDR3 loop reads CASSQGGQGGSPLHF. The CDR3 nucleotides are TGCGCCAGCAGCCAAGGAGGGCAGGGGGGTTCACCCCTCCACTTT. This chain connects TRBV4-3 to TRBJ1-6; 7 bases align to TRBD1. V lost 1 base and J lost 9; bases outside the gene matches: 6. Germline V gene lookup returns CDR1 LGHNA and CDR2 YSLEER. CDR3 length: 15 amino acids.

The genes are TRBV27 and TRBJ2-7, with 7 bases lining up with TRBD1. CDR1 MNHEY and CDR2 SMNVEV come from the germline V gene (reference sequence). The CDR3 is made up of 16 amino acids. The junction had 19 bases not matched to a gene; V was cut back by 7 bases and J by 7 bases. CDR3 DNA sequence: TGTGCCAGCACCTACAAGAAGGGGGCGCCCCGAGGAGAGCAGTACTTC. Its protein product is CASTYKKGAPRGEQYF.

The genes are TRBV5-5 and TRBJ1-3; D is possibly TRBD1 (5 bases). Germline values: CDR1 SGHKS, CDR2 YYEKEE (reference sequence). V dropped 0 bases and J dropped 7 bases, with 14 bases sitting between them. This CDR3 region has 15 residues. The CDR3 DNA reads as TGTGCCAGCAGCTTGGCGACAGCCGGCCGGAACACCATATATTTT. Translation: CASSLATAGRNTIYF.

The V and J genes are TRBV19 and TRBJ2-2; tentative D call: TRBD1 (6 bases). The CDR3 totals 14 residues. Germline CDR1 and CDR2: LNHDA and SQIVND (reference sequence). The V end lost 6 bases, the J end lost 1 base, and 9 bases lay between the germline ends. The CDR3 here is CASRRTENTGELFF. The DNA of the CDR3 is TGTGCCAGTAGACGGACAGAGAACACCGGGGAGCTGTTTTTT.

The chain joins TRBV7-9 to TRBJ1-1; 9 nucleotides line up with TRBD1. Germline V gives CDR1 SEHNR, CDR2 FQNEAQ (reference sequence). The CDR3 is made up of 16 amino acids. V shed 4 bases, J shed 1 base, and the junction held 7 bases outside the gene matches. The CDR3 DNA reads as TGTGCCAGCAGCTCGGGACAGGGATCCCAGAACACTGAAGCTTTCTTT. It is translated as CASSSGQGSQNTEAFF.

About this clone itself: This sample includes further DNA sequences coding for the same CDR3. The V gene is TRBV6-5, the J gene TRBJ1-2; TRBD1 matches at 8 bases. V lost 5 bases and J lost 4; bases outside the gene matches: 0. Germline values: CDR1 MNHEY, CDR2 SVGAGI. The length of the CDR3 is 12 residues. In DNA form, the CDR3 reads TGTGCCAGCAGTGGACAGGGCTATGGCTACACCTTC. Amino acid sequence: CASSGQGYGYTF.

V is TRBV29-1 and J is TRBJ1-5, with a weak D call TRBD1 (5 bases). Per germline, CDR1 SQVTM and CDR2 ANQGSEA. V dropped 6 bases and J dropped 4 bases, with 13 bases sitting between them. The CDR3 contains 13 residues. The chain's CDR3 is CSVQAEGNQPQHF. CDR3 in DNA: TGCAGCGTACAGGCGGAGGGGAATCAGCCCCAGCATTTT.

V is TRBV29-1 and J is TRBJ2-7, with a tentative D call TRBD2 (6 bases). There are 12 residues in the CDR3. Trimming removed 4 bases from V and 3 bases from J, with 10 bases in between. Germline lookup yields CDR1 SQVTM and CDR2 ANQGSEA. The CDR3 reads CSVGGEDYEQYF. The DNA of the CDR3 is TGCAGCGTTGGCGGGGAAGACTACGAGCAGTACTTC.